The 6 T cell receptor beta chains presented below share a single source sample, sequenced in a study of blood T cells in healthy people across ages. Next came a second PCR, run for about 6 to 12 cycles, which used a sample-barcoded 5' primer along with a J-beta primer mix. From the 5' RACE reads, TCRdb called clonotypes with MiXCR, one entry per CDR3 protein. The repertoire holds 780,000 or so distinct CDR3 sequences, with about 55% as singletons. The source material was blood. The receptors originated from an elderly man in good health.

This chain connects TRBV6-1 to TRBJ2-7; TRBD2 matches at 7 bases. The germline V gene has CDR1 MNHNS and CDR2 SASEGT. J was trimmed by 10 bases and V by 2 bases; bases with no gene match: 11. The CDR3 spans 14 residues. The CDR3: CASSETSARSEQYF. CDR3 coding DNA: TGTGCCAGCAGTGAAACTAGCGCGAGGAGTGAACAGTACTTC.

The chain employs TRBV20-1 and TRBJ2-1; TRBD1 matches 9 bases. This CDR3 region has 14 residues. J was trimmed by 4 bases and V by 3 bases; bases with no gene match: 4. CDR1 DFQATT and CDR2 SNEGSKA come from the germline V gene (reference sequence). CDR3: CSARGTGSYNEQFF. The CDR3 DNA follows: TGCAGTGCTAGGGGGACAGGGTCGTACAATGAGCAGTTCTTC.

The chain combines TRBV20-1 with TRBJ2-5, with D unclear. The CDR3 is made up of 15 amino acids. With 0 bases removed from V and 1 base from J, the gap between germline ends came to 12 bases. Germline V gene lookup returns CDR1 DFQATT and CDR2 SNEGSKA (reference sequence). CDR3 protein: CSARDLLSLQETQYF. The CDR3 region has the DNA TGCAGTGCTAGAGATCTCTTGTCCCTCCAAGAGACCCAGTACTTC.

V usage is TRBV2 and J usage is TRBJ1-4; D is perhaps TRBD1 (5 bases). The CDR3 consists of 15 residues. CDR1 is SNHLY, CDR2 FYNNEI, per germline. Deletions cut 0 bases from V and 8 bases from J, with 13 bases between. DNA for the CDR3: TGTGCCAGCAGTGAAGCGGTAAAGGGGCAGGAAAAACTGTTTTTT. Its protein product is CASSEAVKGQEKLFF. The full variable domain, its missing parts supplied by reference TRBV2 and TRBJ1-4, is EPEVTQTPSHQVTQMGQEVILRCVPISNHLYFYWYRQILGQKVEFLVSFYNNEISEKSEIFDDQFSVERPDGSNFTLKIRSTKLEDSAMYFCASSEAVKGQEKLFFGSGTQLSVL.

The chain joins TRBV28 to TRBJ1-1, with D possibly TRBD1 on 6 matching bases. The ends were cut back, 6 bases at V and 1 base at J, with 12 bases in the middle. CDR1 MDHEN and CDR2 SYDVKM come from the germline V gene. CDR3 length equals 14 residues. Here the CDR3 reads CASRPGTPNTEAFF. CDR3 nucleotide sequence: TGTGCCAGCAGACCTGGGACACCGAACACTGAAGCTTTCTTT.

This chain joins TRBV28 and TRBJ2-7, with TRBD1 matching over 9 bases. This CDR3 has 15 amino acids. The V and J ends lost 5 bases and 4 bases, in that order; junction bases with no gene match: 9. The V gene's germline CDR1 is MDHEN and CDR2 SYDVKM. Here the CDR3 reads CASSDLGQGVYEQYF. CDR3 bases: TGTGCCAGCAGTGACCTGGGACAGGGAGTGTACGAGCAGTACTTC.